The clone carrying this TCR beta chain was found many times. V was cut by 3 bases and J by 2 bases, with 9 bases left in between. Germline V gene lookup returns CDR1 KGHDR and CDR2 SFDVKD. The length of the CDR3 is 14 residues. The data derive from a study of blood T cells in healthy people across ages. Study-level background: With template switching, about one barcoded beta molecule was captured per two T cells.

Primers used in a second PCR of about 7 to 11 cycles were a sample-barcoded 5' primer and a J-beta primer mix. TCRdb analysed the 5' RACE reads with MiXCR anew, one entry per CDR3 protein. The sample has about 930,000 distinct CDR3 sequences, approximately 32% seen once. Separately, the same data were catalogued under a study of T cells of mothers and their children. Per that paper: T cell clones that were persistent and microchimeric went undetected.

This TCR was recovered from a woman in her thirties or forties in good health. V is TRBV24-1 and J is TRBJ2-5; D gene uncertain. Sequencing was performed on blood. The CDR3 reads CATSDHLGQETQYF. The CDR3 DNA sequence: TGTGCCACCAGTGATCATTTGGGACAAGAGACCCAGTACTTC.